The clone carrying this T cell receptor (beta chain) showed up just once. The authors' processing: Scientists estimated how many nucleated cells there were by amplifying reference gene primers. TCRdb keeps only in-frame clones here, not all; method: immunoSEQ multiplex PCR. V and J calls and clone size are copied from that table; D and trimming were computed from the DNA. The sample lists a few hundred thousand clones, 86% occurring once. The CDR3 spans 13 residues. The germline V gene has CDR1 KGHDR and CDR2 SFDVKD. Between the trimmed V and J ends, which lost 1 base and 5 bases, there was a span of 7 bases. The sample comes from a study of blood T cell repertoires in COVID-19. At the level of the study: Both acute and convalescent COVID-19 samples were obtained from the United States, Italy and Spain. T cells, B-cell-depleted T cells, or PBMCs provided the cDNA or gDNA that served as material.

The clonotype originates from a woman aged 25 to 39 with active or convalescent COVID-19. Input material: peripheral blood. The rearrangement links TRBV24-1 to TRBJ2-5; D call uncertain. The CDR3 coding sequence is TGTGCCACCAGTGATTTACCTGGCGAGACCCAGTACTTC. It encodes CATSDLPGETQYF.